Below are 28 T cell receptor beta chains sequenced from a single sample in a study of shared clonotypes between healthy human individuals. CD45RO-negative cells were positively selected for CCR7, leaving out terminally differentiated effector memory CD45RA+ cells. Generated by immunoSEQ multiplex PCR, the TCRdb table keeps only in-frame clones and is missing some. The sample consists of hundreds of thousands of clones, approximately 96% of them appearing once. Specimen: naive CD8+ T cells sorted from blood. The source is a man aged 25-45 years in good health.

V gene TRBV4-2 combines with J gene TRBJ2-7, with 8 bases identical to TRBD1. The CDR3 is 15 residues long. The trim removed 0 bases at V and 4 bases at J, leaving 5 bases unmatched. Per germline, CDR1 LGHNA and CDR2 YNFKEQ. CDR3 sequence: CASSQEKTGGYEQYF. CDR3 DNA sequence: TGTGCCAGCAGCCAAGAAAAAACAGGGGGGTACGAGCAGTACTTC.

In this sample, this clone turned up once. This chain links TRBV4-3 with TRBJ2-5; TRBD1 agrees at 7 bases. The trim removed 2 bases at V and 4 bases at J, leaving 7 bases unmatched. This CDR3 is built from 15 residues. The germline gives CDR1 LGHNA, CDR2 YSLEER. The CDR3 coding sequence is TGCGCCAGCAGCCAATACAGGGGTGGTGGAGAGACCCAGTACTTC. Encoded protein: CASSQYRGGGETQYF.

The rearrangement joins TRBV30 to TRBJ2-2; the match to TRBD1 covers 10 bases. Trimming at V came to 3 bases and at J to 4 bases, leaving 5 bases not matched to a gene. The CDR3 length is 15 residues. Looked up from germline, CDR1 is GTSNPN and CDR2 is SVGIG (reference sequence). The CDR3 bases are TGTGCCTGGAGCCACGGGACAGGGGTCACCGGGGAGCTGTTTTTT. Translating gives CAWSHGTGVTGELFF.

The gene calls are TRBV12-2 and TRBJ2-6; the DNA was not used to check the table's D call, TRBD2. TRBV12-2 is termed a pseudogene. The CDR3 has 19 amino acids. DNA for the CDR3: TGTGCAAGTCGCTTAGCGTCGTGCGGGGGCACCTCTGGGGCCAACGTCCTGACTTTC. It specifies CASRLASCGGTSGANVLTF.

This chain joins TRBV27 and TRBJ2-7; D assignment may be TRBD1 or TRBD2 (5 bases each). Germline loops: CDR1 MNHEY, CDR2 SMNVEV (reference sequence). The CDR3 length is 15 residues. V was trimmed by 5 bases and J by 2 bases, leaving 16 bases between them. The CDR3 spells CASSPGSGQAYEQYF. The CDR3 DNA is TGTGCCAGCAGTCCTGGATCGGGGCAGGCCTACGAGCAGTACTTC.

The J gene is TRBJ2-7, the V gene TRBV29-1; D not resolved. The V end lost 2 bases, the J end lost 1 base, and 12 bases lay between the germline ends. Germline V CDR1 and CDR2: SQVTM, ANQGSEA. The CDR3 is made up of 14 amino acids. As DNA, the CDR3 is TGCAGCGTTGAATTGGCAATAGGGTCCTACGAGCAGTACTTC. Its protein product is CSVELAIGSYEQYF.

V usage is TRBV5-4 and J usage is TRBJ2-3; D unresolved. The V gene lost 0 bases and the J gene lost 10 bases, with 12 bases spanning the gap. The CDR3 length is 13 residues. Germline CDR1 is SGHNT and CDR2 is YYREEE (reference sequence). The CDR3 is CASSLGPTFAQYF. The CDR3 DNA reads TGTGCCAGCAGCTTGGGACCTACGTTCGCGCAGTATTTT.

The J gene is TRBJ2-7, the V gene TRBV2; TRBD2 matches 9 bases. This CDR3 contains 14 residues. The V segment lost 4 bases and the J segment 3 bases; nucleotides outside the gene matches: 4. The V gene's germline CDR1 is SNHLY and CDR2 FYNNEI. CDR3 coding DNA: TGTGCCAGCAGTGTGGCTAGCGGGAACTACGAGCAGTACTTC. Translating it yields CASSVASGNYEQYF.

In nucleotides, the CDR3 is TGTGCCAGCAGCCCCGGGGACCTCTCCTACGAGCAGTACTTC. It encodes CASSPGDLSYEQYF. The chain is built from TRBV14 and TRBJ2-7, with D possibly being TRBD1 or TRBD2 (5 bases each). CDR1 SGHDN and CDR2 FVKESK come from the germline V gene. This CDR3 has 14 amino acids. Trimming cost V 4 bases and J 0 bases, with 10 bases left between them. The variable domain in full, with the rest retrieved from reference TRBV14 and TRBJ2-7, is EAGVTQFPSHSVIEKGQTVTLRCDPISGHDNLYWYRRVMGKEIKFLLHFVKESKQDESGMPNNRFLAERTGGTYSTLKVQPAELEDSGVYFCASSPGDLSYEQYFGPGTRLTVT.

The genes are TRBV6-1 and TRBJ1-5; D is undetermined. The CDR3 extends over 14 amino acids. Per the germline V gene, CDR1 is MNHNS and CDR2 is SASEGT. V lost 5 bases and J 6 bases, leaving 14 bases between the germline ends. As DNA, the CDR3 is TGTGCCAGCAGTTCCCTCAGTAAACCTCAGCCCCAGCATTTT. Translation: CASSSLSKPQPQHF.

The chain is built from TRBV9 and TRBJ2-7; D may be TRBD1 (5 bases). V lost 3 bases, J lost 6 bases, and 10 bases lay in between. Per germline, CDR1 SGDLS and CDR2 YYNGEE. This CDR3 has 12 residues. CDR3: CASSATGAEQYF. In DNA, the CDR3 is TGTGCCAGCAGCGCCACAGGCGCCGAGCAGTACTTC.

A single count supports this clone. The chain combines TRBV23-1 with TRBJ2-5, with D perhaps TRBD1 (5 bases). TRBV23-1 is labeled an ORF, and its function is uncertain. CDR3 size: 14 residues. V dropped 6 bases and J dropped 2 bases, with 13 bases sitting between them. In nucleotides, the CDR3 is TGCGCCAGCAGCCGCTCAGGGAATCAAGAGACCCAGTACTTC. The encoded protein is CASSRSGNQETQYF.

The V gene is TRBV28, the J gene TRBJ2-1, with D possibly being TRBD1 (5 bases). CDR3 length: 12 residues. Germline CDR1 reads MDHEN; CDR2 reads SYDVKM. V lost 3 bases, J lost 8 bases, and 8 bases lay in between. The DNA for the CDR3 is TGTGCCAGCAGTTTTGGGGCGGATGAGCAGTTCTTC. Translation: CASSFGADEQFF. Full variable domain (rest looked up from reference TRBV28 and TRBJ2-1): DVKVTQSSRYLVKRTGEKVFLECVQDMDHENMFWYRQDPGLGLRLIYFSYDVKMKEKGDIPEGYSVSREKKERFSLILESASTNQTSMYLCASSFGADEQFFGPGTRLTVL.

Remarks on this clone: The identical CDR3 is also encoded by other nucleotide sequences in the sample. The chain has TRBV11-2 and TRBJ2-7, with 13 positions matching TRBD2. The CDR3 is made up of 16 amino acids. Germline-derived CDR1 and CDR2 are SGHAT and FQNNGV. The trim removed 4 bases at V and 2 bases at J, leaving 5 bases unmatched. CDR3 residues: CASSSRTSGGPYEQYF. The CDR3 DNA sequence: TGTGCCAGCAGCTCCCGGACTAGCGGGGGCCCCTACGAGCAGTACTTC.

This sequence joins TRBV27 and TRBJ1-3; D uncertain. The CDR3 loop spans 13 amino acids. Germline loops: CDR1 MNHEY, CDR2 SMNVEV (reference sequence). V shed 2 bases and J shed 1 base, with 3 bases lying between them. The CDR3 bases are TGTGCCAGCAGTTTACAATCTGGAAACACCATATATTTT. Translation: CASSLQSGNTIYF.

The chain combines TRBV27 with TRBJ1-1; 8 nucleotides line up with TRBD1. The CDR3 has 14 amino acids. V dropped 7 bases and J dropped 1; count of bases not matched to a gene: 5. Per germline, CDR1 MNHEY and CDR2 SMNVEV (reference sequence). The CDR3: CASTSGTGNTEAFF. The CDR3 DNA reads as TGTGCCAGCACATCCGGGACAGGGAACACTGAAGCTTTCTTT.

The V call is TRBV14, the J call TRBJ2-7, with D maybe TRBD2 (6 bases). The V gene's germline CDR1 is SGHDN and CDR2 FVKESK. The CDR3 covers 13 residues. Trimming pared 4 bases from V and 5 bases from J, leaving 12 bases between. The CDR3 loop reads CASSRDIADEQYF. For the CDR3, the DNA is TGTGCCAGCAGCCGAGACATAGCGGACGAGCAGTACTTC.

The chain combines TRBV9 with TRBJ2-1; no definite D call. The CDR3 runs 12 residues. Trimming shortened V by 4 bases and J by 3 bases, and 5 bases separated the two germline ends. Germline CDR1 and CDR2: SGDLS and YYNGEE. CDR3 region: CASSTGYNEQFF. The CDR3 DNA is TGTGCCAGCAGCACTGGCTACAATGAGCAGTTCTTC.

V and J are TRBV27 and TRBJ1-2, with TRBD1 matching 8 bases. Germline CDR1 reads MNHEY; CDR2 reads SMNVEV (reference sequence). The CDR3 totals 15 residues. V trimming: 4 bases; J trimming: 3 bases; junction bases outside the gene matches: 7. As DNA, the CDR3 is TGTGCCAGCAGTTACTCAGGGGGCCAGGACTATGGCTACACCTTC. It yields the protein CASSYSGGQDYGYTF.

This CDR3 is CASSGPAMNEQFF. CDR3 coding DNA: TGTGCCAGCAGCGGACCAGCCATGAATGAGCAGTTCTTC. The chain couples TRBV5-4 to TRBJ2-1, with D unresolved. CDR1 and CDR2 from the germline V gene are SGHNT and YYREEE (reference sequence). This CDR3 spans 13 amino acids. Trimming shortened V by 4 bases and J by 7 bases, and 12 bases separated the two germline ends.

The genes are TRBV4-1 and TRBJ2-7; D unresolved. V was trimmed by 1 base and J by 2 bases, leaving 6 bases between them. Germline CDR1 and CDR2: MGHRA and YSYEKL. This CDR3 is 13 amino acids long. The CDR3: CASSQVLAYEQYF. The CDR3 DNA reads TGCGCCAGCAGCCAAGTGTTAGCCTACGAGCAGTACTTC.

The gene calls are TRBV7-2 and TRBJ2-1, with 10 nucleotides matching TRBD2. The germline V gene has CDR1 SGHTA and CDR2 FQGNSA. The CDR3 is 16 residues long. The V and J ends lost 4 bases and 5 bases, in that order; junction bases with no gene match: 8. CDR3 amino acids: CASSYSGRLLNNEQFF. CDR3 in DNA: TGTGCCAGCAGCTATAGCGGGAGGCTCCTAAACAATGAGCAGTTCTTC.

The rearrangement uses TRBV11-2 and TRBJ2-1; tentatively, D is TRBD1 (6 bases). V gave up 0 bases and J gave up 7 bases, with 19 bases separating them. Germline-derived CDR1 and CDR2 are SGHAT and FQNNGV. CDR3 length: 17 amino acids. The CDR3 loop reads CASSLDGGLGVGNEQFF. CDR3 coding DNA: TGTGCCAGCAGCTTAGATGGGGGCTTGGGGGTAGGAAATGAGCAGTTCTTC.

This sequence joins TRBV28 and TRBJ2-1, with 13 positions matching TRBD2. The CDR3 has 17 residues. V was clipped by 7 bases and J by 5 bases; unmatched bases: 11. Germline V lookup: CDR1 MDHEN, CDR2 SYDVKM. DNA for the CDR3: TGTGCCAGCAATGATCCTGGACTAGCGGGAGCTAACAATGAGCAGTTCTTC. This sequence encodes CASNDPGLAGANNEQFF.

The rearrangement uses TRBV2 and TRBJ2-4; 7 bases are shared with TRBD1. This CDR3 region has 15 residues. Germline CDR1 reads SNHLY; CDR2 reads FYNNEI. J was trimmed by 1 base and V by 6 bases; bases with no gene match: 6. The CDR3 reads CASSWDSLAKNIQYF. DNA for the CDR3: TGTGCCAGCAGCTGGGACAGTCTGGCCAAAAACATTCAGTACTTC.

This clone has just one count. This chain joins TRBV30 and TRBJ2-1; the D gene is possibly TRBD2 (8 bases). The CDR3 runs to 15 residues. V was cut by 3 bases and J by 8 bases, with 20 bases left in between. The germline gives CDR1 GTSNPN, CDR2 SVGIG (reference sequence). The CDR3 sequence: CAWSPGQYGGDEQFF. The CDR3 DNA follows: TGTGCCTGGAGCCCGGGACAGTACGGGGGGGATGAGCAGTTCTTC.

V usage is TRBV28 and J usage is TRBJ1-5; 10 bases fit TRBD1. This CDR3 contains 18 residues. Germline CDR1 is MDHEN and CDR2 is SYDVKM. V lost 4 bases and J lost 1; bases outside the gene matches: 10. The CDR3 bases are TGTGCCAGCAGTTCCCCGGGACAGGGGTCCTCGAGCAATCAGCCCCAGCATTTT. This encodes CASSSPGQGSSSNQPQHF. Variable domain in full (rest from reference TRBV28 and TRBJ1-5): DVKVTQSSRYLVKRTGEKVFLECVQDMDHENMFWYRQDPGLGLRLIYFSYDVKMKEKGDIPEGYSVSREKKERFSLILESASTNQTSMYLCASSSPGQGSSSNQPQHFGDGTRLSIL.

The chain is built from TRBV4-3 and TRBJ2-1, with no clear D. Germline V gene lookup returns CDR1 LGHNA and CDR2 YSLEER. The CDR3 covers 17 residues. Between the trimmed V and J ends, which lost 0 bases and 1 base, there was a span of 13 bases. For the CDR3, the DNA is TGCGCCAGCAGCCAAGAAAGGTCTACGGTTTCCTACAATGAGCAGTTCTTC. This gives the protein CASSQERSTVSYNEQFF.